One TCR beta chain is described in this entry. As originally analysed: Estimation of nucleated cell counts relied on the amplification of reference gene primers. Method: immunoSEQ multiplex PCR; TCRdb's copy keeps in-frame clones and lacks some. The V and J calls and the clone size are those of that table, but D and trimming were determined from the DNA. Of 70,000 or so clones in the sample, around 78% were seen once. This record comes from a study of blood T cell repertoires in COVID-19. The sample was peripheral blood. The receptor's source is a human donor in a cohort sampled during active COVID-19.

CDR3 residues: CASSPAHEGVKGYTF. The CDR3, as DNA: TGTGCCAGCAGCCCAGCACATGAGGGGGTTAAGGGCTACACCTTC. The V and J genes are TRBV3-1 (or the pseudogene TRBV3-2) and TRBJ1-2; possibly TRBD1 for D (6 bases). The CDR3 runs 15 residues. V was cut by 4 bases and J by 8 bases, with 20 bases left in between. Germline V gene sequence: CDR1 LGHDT, CDR2 YNNKEL (reference sequence).